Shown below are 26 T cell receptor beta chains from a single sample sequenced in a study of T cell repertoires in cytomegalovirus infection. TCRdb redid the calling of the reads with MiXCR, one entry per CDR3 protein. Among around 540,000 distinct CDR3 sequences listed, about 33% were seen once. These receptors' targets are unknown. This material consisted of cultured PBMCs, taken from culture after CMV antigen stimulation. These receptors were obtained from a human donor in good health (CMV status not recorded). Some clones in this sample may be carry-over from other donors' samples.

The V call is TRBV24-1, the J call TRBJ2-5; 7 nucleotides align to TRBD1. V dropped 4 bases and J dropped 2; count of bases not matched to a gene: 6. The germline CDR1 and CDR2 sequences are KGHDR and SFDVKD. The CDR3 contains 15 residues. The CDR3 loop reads CATSDPGTVQETQYF. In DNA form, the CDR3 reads TGTGCCACCAGTGACCCCGGGACAGTACAAGAGACCCAGTACTTC.

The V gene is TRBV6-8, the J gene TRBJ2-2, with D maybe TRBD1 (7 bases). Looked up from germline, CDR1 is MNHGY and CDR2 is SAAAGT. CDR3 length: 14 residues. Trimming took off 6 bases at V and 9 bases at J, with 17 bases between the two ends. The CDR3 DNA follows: TGTGCCAGCAGGCCAAGAGGAGGGGGCCGGGAGCTGTTTTTT. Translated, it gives CASRPRGGGRELFF.

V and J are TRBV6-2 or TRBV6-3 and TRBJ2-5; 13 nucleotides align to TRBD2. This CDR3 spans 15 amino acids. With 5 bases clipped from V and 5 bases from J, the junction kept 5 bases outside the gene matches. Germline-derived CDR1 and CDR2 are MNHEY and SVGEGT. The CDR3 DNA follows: TGTGCCAGCAGTCCGGGACTAGCGGGATTCGAGACCCAGTACTTC. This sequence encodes CASSPGLAGFETQYF.

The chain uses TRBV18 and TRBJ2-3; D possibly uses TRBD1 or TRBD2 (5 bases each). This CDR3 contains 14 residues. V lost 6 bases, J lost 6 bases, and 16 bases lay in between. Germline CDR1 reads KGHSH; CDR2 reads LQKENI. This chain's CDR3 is CASSPPGTADTQYF. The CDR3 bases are TGTGCCAGCTCGCCGCCGGGGACGGCGGATACGCAGTATTTT. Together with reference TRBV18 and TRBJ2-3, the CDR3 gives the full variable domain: NAGVMQNPRHLVRRRGQEARLRCSPMKGHSHVYWYRQLPEEGLKFMVYLQKENIIDESGMPKERFSAEFPKEGPSILRIQQVVRGDSAAYFCASSPPGTADTQYFGPGTRLTVL.

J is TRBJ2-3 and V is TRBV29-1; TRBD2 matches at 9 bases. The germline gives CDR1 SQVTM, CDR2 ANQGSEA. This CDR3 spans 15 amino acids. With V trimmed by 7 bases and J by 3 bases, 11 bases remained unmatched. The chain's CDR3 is CSARRLAEQTDTQYF. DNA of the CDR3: TGCAGCGCCCGCAGACTAGCGGAACAGACAGATACGCAGTATTTT.

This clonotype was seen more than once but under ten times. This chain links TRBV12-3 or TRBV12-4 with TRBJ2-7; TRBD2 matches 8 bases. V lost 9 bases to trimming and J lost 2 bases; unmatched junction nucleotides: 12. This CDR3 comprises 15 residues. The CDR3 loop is CASTLSPGLAYEQYF. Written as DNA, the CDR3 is TGTGCCAGTACACTCTCTCCGGGACTAGCCTACGAGCAGTACTTC.

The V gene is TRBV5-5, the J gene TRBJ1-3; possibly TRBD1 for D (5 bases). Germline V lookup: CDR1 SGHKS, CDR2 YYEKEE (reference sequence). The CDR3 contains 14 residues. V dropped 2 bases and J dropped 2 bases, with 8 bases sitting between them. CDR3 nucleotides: TGTGCCAGCAGCTTCGTGGGGCCTGGAAACACCATATATTTT. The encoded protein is CASSFVGPGNTIYF.

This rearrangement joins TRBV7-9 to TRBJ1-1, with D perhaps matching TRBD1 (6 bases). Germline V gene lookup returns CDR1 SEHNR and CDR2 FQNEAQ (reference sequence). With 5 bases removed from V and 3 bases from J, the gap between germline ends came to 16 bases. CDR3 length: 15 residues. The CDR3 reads CASSGQTGGYTEAFF. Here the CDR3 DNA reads TGTGCCAGCAGCGGGCAGACAGGTGGATACACTGAAGCTTTCTTT.

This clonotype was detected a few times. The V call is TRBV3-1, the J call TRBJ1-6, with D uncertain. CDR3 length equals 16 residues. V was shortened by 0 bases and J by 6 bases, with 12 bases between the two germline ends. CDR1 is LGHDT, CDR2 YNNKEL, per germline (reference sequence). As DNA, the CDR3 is TGTGCCAGCAGCCAAGATGTGCCCCTCGGTAATTCACCCCTCCACTTT. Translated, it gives CASSQDVPLGNSPLHF.

The CDR3 sequence: CASSQGTSGSGNEQFF. The CDR3 region has the DNA TGTGCCAGCAGCCAGGGGACTAGCGGGAGTGGCAATGAGCAGTTCTTC. The rearrangement links TRBV7-6 to TRBJ2-1; the match to TRBD2 covers 14 bases. V lost 5 bases, J lost 6 bases, and 6 bases stayed unmatched. The CDR3 loop spans 16 amino acids. CDR1 is SGHVS, CDR2 FNYEAQ, per germline.

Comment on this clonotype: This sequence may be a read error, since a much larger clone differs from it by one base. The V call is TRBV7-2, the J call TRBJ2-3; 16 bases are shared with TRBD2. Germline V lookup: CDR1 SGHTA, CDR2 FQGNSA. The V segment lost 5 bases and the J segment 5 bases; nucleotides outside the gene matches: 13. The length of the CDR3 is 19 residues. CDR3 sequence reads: CASSRFLGLAGGPGDTQYF. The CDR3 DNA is TGTGCCAGCAGCCGATTTCTGGGACTAGCGGGAGGGCCGGGAGATACGCAGTATTTT.

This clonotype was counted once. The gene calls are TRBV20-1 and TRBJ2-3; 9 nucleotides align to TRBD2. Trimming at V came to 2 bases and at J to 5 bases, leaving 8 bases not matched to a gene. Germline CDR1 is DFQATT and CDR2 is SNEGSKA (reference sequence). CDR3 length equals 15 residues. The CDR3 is CSARSLAGKGDTQYF. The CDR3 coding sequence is TGCAGTGCTAGATCCCTAGCGGGGAAGGGAGATACGCAGTATTTT.

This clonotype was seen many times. CDR3 DNA sequence: TGTGCCAGCAGGGTCTCCAGACAGGACCCCTACGAGCAGTACGTC. Translated, it gives CASRVSRQDPYEQYV. The V call is TRBV2, the J call TRBJ2-7, with D perhaps matching TRBD1 (6 bases). V lost 6 bases to trimming and J lost 2 bases, with 17 bases between them. The germline V gene has CDR1 SNHLY and CDR2 FYNNEI. The CDR3 is made up of 15 amino acids.

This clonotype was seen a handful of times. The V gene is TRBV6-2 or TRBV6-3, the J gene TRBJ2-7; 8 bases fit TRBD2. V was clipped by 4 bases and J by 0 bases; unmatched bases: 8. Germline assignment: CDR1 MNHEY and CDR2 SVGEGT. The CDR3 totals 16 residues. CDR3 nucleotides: TGTGCCAGCAGTTCGATAAGCGGGGGATACTCCTACGAGCAGTACGTC. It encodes CASSSISGGYSYEQYV.

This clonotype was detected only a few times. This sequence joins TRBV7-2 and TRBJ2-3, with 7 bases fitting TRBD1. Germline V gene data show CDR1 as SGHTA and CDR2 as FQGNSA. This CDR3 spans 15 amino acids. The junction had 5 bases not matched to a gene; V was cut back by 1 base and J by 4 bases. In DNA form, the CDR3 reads TGTGCCAGCAGCTTAGGTCGCCAGGGGGCAGATACGCAGTATTTT. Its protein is CASSLGRQGADTQYF.

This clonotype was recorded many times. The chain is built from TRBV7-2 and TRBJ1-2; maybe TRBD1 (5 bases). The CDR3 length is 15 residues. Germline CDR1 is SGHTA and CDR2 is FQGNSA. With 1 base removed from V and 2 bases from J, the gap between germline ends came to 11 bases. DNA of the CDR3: TGTGCCAGCAGCTTAGTTGGGGGTGGAAACTATGGCTACACCTTC. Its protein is CASSLVGGGNYGYTF.

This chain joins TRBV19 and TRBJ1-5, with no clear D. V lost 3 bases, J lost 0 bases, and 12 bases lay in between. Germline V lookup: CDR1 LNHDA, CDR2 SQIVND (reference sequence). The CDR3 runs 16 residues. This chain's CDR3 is CASSIVRFYSNQPQHF. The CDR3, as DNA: TGTGCCAGTAGTATTGTGCGGTTTTATAGCAATCAGCCCCAGCATTTT. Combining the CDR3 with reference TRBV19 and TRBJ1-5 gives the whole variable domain DGGITQSPKYLFRKEGQNVTLSCEQNLNHDAMYWYRQDPGQGLRLIYYSQIVNDFQKGDIAEGYSVSREKKESFPLTVTSAQKNPTAFYLCASSIVRFYSNQPQHFGDGTRLSIL.

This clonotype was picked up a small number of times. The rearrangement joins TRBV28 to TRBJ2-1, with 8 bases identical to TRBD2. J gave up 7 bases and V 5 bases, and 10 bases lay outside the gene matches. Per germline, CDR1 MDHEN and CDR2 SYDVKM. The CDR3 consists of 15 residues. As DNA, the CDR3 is TGTGCCAGCAGTCTGCGAAGCGGACTAGCTAATGAGCAGTTCTTC. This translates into CASSLRSGLANEQFF.

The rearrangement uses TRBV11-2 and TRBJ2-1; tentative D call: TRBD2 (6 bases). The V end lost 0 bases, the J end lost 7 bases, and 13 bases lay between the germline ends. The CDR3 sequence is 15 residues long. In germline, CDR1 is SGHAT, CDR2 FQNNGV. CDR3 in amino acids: CASSLEAGLGNEQFF. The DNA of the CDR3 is TGTGCCAGCAGCTTAGAAGCGGGCCTGGGGAATGAGCAGTTCTTC.

The CDR3 region has the DNA TGTGCCAGCACCGTGGAGTACCAAGAGACCCAGTACTTC. This gives the protein CASTVEYQETQYF. The chain combines TRBV5-8 with TRBJ2-5; D not resolved. V lost 6 bases, J lost 0 bases, and 9 bases lay in between. Germline lookup yields CDR1 SGHTS and CDR2 YDEGEE. The CDR3 contains 13 residues.

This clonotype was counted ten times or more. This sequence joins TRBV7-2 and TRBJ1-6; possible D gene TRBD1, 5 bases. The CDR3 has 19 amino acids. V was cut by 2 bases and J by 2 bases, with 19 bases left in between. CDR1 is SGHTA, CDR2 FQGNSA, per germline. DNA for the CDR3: TGTGCCAGCAGCTTACAGGGACGGGGCCCCTCTGCCTATAATTCACCCCTCCACTTT. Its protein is CASSLQGRGPSAYNSPLHF.

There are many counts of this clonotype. CDR3: CASSLGWDEQFF. In DNA form, the CDR3 reads TGTGCCAGCAGCTTAGGATGGGATGAGCAGTTCTTC. This chain links TRBV7-2 with TRBJ2-1; no clear D. Looked up from germline, CDR1 is SGHTA and CDR2 is FQGNSA. The CDR3 runs to 12 residues. The V and J ends lost 1 base and 8 bases respectively, with 6 bases between them.

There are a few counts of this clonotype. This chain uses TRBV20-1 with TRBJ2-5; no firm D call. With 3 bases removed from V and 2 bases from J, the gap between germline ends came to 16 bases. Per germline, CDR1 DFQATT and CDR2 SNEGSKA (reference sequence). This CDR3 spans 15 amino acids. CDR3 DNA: TGCAGTGCTAGCCATGGAACTACCCAACAAGAGACCCAGTACTTC. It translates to CSASHGTTQQETQYF.

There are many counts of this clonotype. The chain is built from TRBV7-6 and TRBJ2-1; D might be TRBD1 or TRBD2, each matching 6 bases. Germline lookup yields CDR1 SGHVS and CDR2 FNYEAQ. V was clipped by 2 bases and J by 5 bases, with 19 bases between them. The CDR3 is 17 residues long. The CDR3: CASSLRPGAGNNNEQFF. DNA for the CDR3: TGTGCCAGCAGCTTACGCCCGGGGGCGGGGAATAACAATGAGCAGTTCTTC. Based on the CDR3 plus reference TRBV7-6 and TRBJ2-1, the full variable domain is GAGVSQSPRYKVTKRGQDVALRCDPISGHVSLYWYRQALGQGPEFLTYFNYEAQQDKSGLPNDRFSAERPEGSISTLTIQRTEQRDSAMYRCASSLRPGAGNNNEQFFGPGTRLTVL.

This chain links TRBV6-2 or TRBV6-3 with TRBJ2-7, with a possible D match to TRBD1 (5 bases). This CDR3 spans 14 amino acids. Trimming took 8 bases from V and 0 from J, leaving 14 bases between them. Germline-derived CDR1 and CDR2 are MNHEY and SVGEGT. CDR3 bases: TGTGCCAGCCAGGACGACAGTAACTCCTACGAGCAGTACTTC. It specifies CASQDDSNSYEQYF.

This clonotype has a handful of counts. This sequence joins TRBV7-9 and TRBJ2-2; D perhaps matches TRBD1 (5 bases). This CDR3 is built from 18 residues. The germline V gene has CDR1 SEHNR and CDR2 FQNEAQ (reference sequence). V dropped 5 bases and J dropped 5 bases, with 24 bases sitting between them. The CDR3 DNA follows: TGTGCCAGCAGCCTCCCTAGGGGCCGGCCTAGGGCTACCGGGGAGCTGTTTTTT. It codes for CASSLPRGRPRATGELFF.